Listed below are T cell receptor beta chains from one sample, sequenced in a study of Graves' ophthalmopathy and Graves' hyperthyroidism. TCRdb processed the multiplex PCR reads anew with MiXCR; each CDR3 protein has one entry. The profile shows about 620,000 distinct CDR3 sequences, 20% to 25% of them singletons. Material for sequencing was peripheral blood. The receptors come from a woman aged 18-30 years with stable Graves' hyperthyroidism. Some clones in this sample may be carry-over from other donors' samples. Each CDR3 is given with its conserved first and last residue. Each record gives: V gene, D gene, J gene, clone size, CDR3 protein, CDR3 DNA. The D gene is left open where the match is weak. Size values are once, few and many counts, or a class for expanded clones, and some rows have none.

TRBV20-1,TRBD1,TRBJ2-7,many,CSASEDRGLSYEQYF,TGCAGTGCTTCTGAGGACAGGGGGCTGTCCTACGAGCAGTACTTC
TRBV28,.,TRBJ1-5,.,CASRAGEPQHF,TGTGCCAGCAGGGCCGGGGAGCCCCAGCATTTT
TRBV13,TRBD1,TRBJ1-2,many,CASTSGQGRYGYTF,TGTGCCAGCACCTCAGGACAGGGGAGGTATGGCTACACCTTC
TRBV7-2,.,TRBJ1-1,many,CASSLAGVMNTEAFF,TGTGCCAGCAGCTTAGCGGGGGTTATGAACACTGAAGCTTTCTTT
TRBV5-1,TRBD2,TRBJ2-7,.,CASSWGGTYEQYF,TGCGCCAGCAGCTGGGGGGGGACCTACGAGCAGTACTTC
TRBV19,TRBD1,TRBJ2-7,many,CASRRTGGYEQYF,TGTGCCAGTAGACGGACAGGGGGATACGAGCAGTACTTC
TRBV12-3/TRBV12-4,.,TRBJ1-6,many,CASSSSNNSPLHF,TGTGCCAGCAGCTCTAGTAATAATTCACCCCTCCACTTT
TRBV6-7,.,TRBJ2-2,many,CASTLEGAGCDTGELFF,TGTGCCAGCACCCTAGAAGGGGCAGGGTGTGACACCGGGGAGCTGTTTTTT
TRBV6-1,.,TRBJ1-5,few,CARPVRNQPQHF,TGTGCCCGCCCGGTACGGAATCAGCCTCAGCATTTT
TRBV12-3/TRBV12-4,.,TRBJ1-1,many,CASSFKETNTEAFF,TGTGCCAGCAGTTTCAAAGAAACGAACACTGAAGCTTTCTTT
TRBV15,TRBD1,TRBJ2-5,many,CATSPGGGETQYF,TGTGCCACCAGCCCAGGGGGCGGCGAGACCCAGTACTTC
TRBV6-1,.,TRBJ1-6,few,CASKMGPQLNSPLHF,TGTGCCAGCAAAATGGGACCGCAACTAAATTCACCCCTCCACTTT
TRBV20-1,.,TRBJ2-5,few,CSAKASLETQYF,TGCAGTGCTAAGGCTAGCCTCGAGACCCAGTACTTC
TRBV12-3/TRBV12-4,.,TRBJ2-7,many,CASTSGQLLSYEQYF,TGTGCCAGCACCTCCGGACAGCTTCTCTCCTACGAGCAGTACTTC
TRBV20-1,TRBD1,TRBJ2-7,many,CSAPPVGQGTYEQYF,TGCAGTGCTCCCCCCGTGGGACAGGGGACCTACGAGCAGTACTTC
TRBV11-2,TRBD1,TRBJ1-2,.,CASTLTGVSGYTF,TGTGCCAGCACTCTAACAGGGGTTAGCGGCTACACCTTC